These 30 T cell receptor beta chains came from one sample sequenced in a study of control samples from healthy donors and cancer patients. Only in-frame clones appear in the TCRdb table, and some are missing; sequencing was by immunoSEQ multiplex PCR. The data show 170,000 or so clones, approximately 93% seen once. The sample consisted of blood. These receptors came from a woman aged 40 to 50 in good health.

The gene calls are TRBV4-2 and TRBJ1-1, with TRBD1 identical over 8 bases. Germline V gene lookup returns CDR1 LGHNA and CDR2 YNFKEQ. The CDR3 covers 14 residues. J was trimmed by 4 bases and V by 4 bases; bases with no gene match: 5. The CDR3 DNA reads as TGTGCCAGCAGCCGACAGGGGTATGGCACTGAAGCTTTCTTT. This gives the protein CASSRQGYGTEAFF.

The chain is built from TRBV7-9 and TRBJ1-4; 8 bases align to TRBD1. This CDR3 has 15 amino acids. CDR1 SEHNR and CDR2 FQNEAQ come from the germline V gene (reference sequence). V lost 5 bases, J lost 5 bases, and 7 bases stayed unmatched. CDR3 bases: TGTGCCAGCAGCCCTATGGACAGGGAGAATGAAAAACTGTTTTTT. As protein: CASSPMDRENEKLFF.

This clone was seen once. J is TRBJ2-1 and V is TRBV7-2; 10 nucleotides align to TRBD1. The CDR3 runs 16 residues. With 1 base clipped from V and 6 bases from J, the junction kept 6 bases outside the gene matches. Germline CDR1 is SGHTA and CDR2 is FQGNSA. This chain's CDR3 is CASSLVRDRGSNEQFF. The CDR3 bases are TGTGCCAGCAGCTTAGTCCGGGACAGGGGATCCAATGAGCAGTTCTTC.

The gene calls are TRBV7-8 and TRBJ2-7; 8 bases map to TRBD2. CDR1 SGHVS and CDR2 FQNEAQ come from the germline V gene. With 0 bases clipped from V and 2 bases from J, the junction kept 6 bases outside the gene matches. CDR3 size: 16 residues. The CDR3 here is CASSLAVSGLAYEQYF. The CDR3 DNA reads TGTGCCAGCAGCTTAGCAGTATCGGGACTAGCCTACGAGCAGTACTTC. The complete variable domain, with remaining parts taken from reference TRBV7-8 and TRBJ2-7, reads GAGVSQSPRYKVAKRGQDVALRCDPISGHVSLFWYQQALGQGPEFLTYFQNEAQLDKSGLPSDRFFAERPEGSVSTLKIQRTQQEDSAVYLCASSLAVSGLAYEQYFGPGTRLTVT.

The chain uses TRBV5-1 and TRBJ1-1; the D gene is possibly TRBD1 (5 bases). V lost 0 bases and J lost 5, with 14 bases in between. The germline V gene has CDR1 SGHRS and CDR2 YFSETQ. The CDR3 covers 15 residues. CDR3 bases: TGCGCCAGCAGCTTGGTGGGGGAAGGAGGGACTGAAGCTTTCTTT. Residues: CASSLVGEGGTEAFF.

The chain joins TRBV12-3 or TRBV12-4 to TRBJ1-1; no clear D gene. The V gene lost 0 bases and the J gene lost 7 bases, with 9 bases spanning the gap. This CDR3 is 13 amino acids long. This CDR3 reads CASSLARSIEAFF. The CDR3 DNA reads as TGTGCCAGCAGTTTAGCGCGTTCGATTGAAGCTTTCTTT.

The chain is built from TRBV5-1 and TRBJ1-2, with D possibly matching TRBD1 (5 bases). CDR1 and CDR2 from the germline V gene are SGHRS and YFSETQ. The CDR3 totals 17 residues. Trimming removed 4 bases from V and 0 bases from J, with 19 bases in between. The CDR3 DNA sequence: TGCGCCAGCAGCCCCGGGACGGCCAACCCGTCTAACTATGGCTACACCTTC. It translates to CASSPGTANPSNYGYTF. Supplemented by reference TRBV5-1 and TRBJ1-2, the full variable domain reads KAGVTQTPRYLIKTRGQQVTLSCSPISGHRSVSWYQQTPGQGLQFLFEYFSETQRNKGNFPGRFSGRQFSNSRSEMNVSTLELGDSALYLCASSPGTANPSNYGYTFGSGTRLTVV.

The gene calls are TRBV7-2 and TRBJ2-4; D is possibly TRBD2 (5 bases). Germline V gene sequence: CDR1 SGHTA, CDR2 FQGNSA. This CDR3 has 14 residues. V lost 5 bases to trimming and J lost 9 bases, with 17 bases between them. DNA for the CDR3: TGTGCCAGCAGCACTCCGAGGAGGCGGGTCATTCAGTACTTC. This codes for CASSTPRRRVIQYF.

The chain has TRBV7-9 and TRBJ2-7; D is uncertain. With 0 bases removed from V and 2 bases from J, the gap between germline ends came to 8 bases. The CDR3 runs to 14 residues. The V gene's germline CDR1 is SEHNR and CDR2 FQNEAQ (reference sequence). Written as DNA, the CDR3 is TGTGCCAGCAGCTTAGCGTTTGGGGCCTACGAGCAGTACTTC. This codes for CASSLAFGAYEQYF.

The chain recombines TRBV12-3 or TRBV12-4 with TRBJ1-2; D call uncertain. V was pared by 2 bases and J by 8 bases, with 6 bases between. This CDR3 comprises 11 residues. CDR3 sequence: CASSLPGGYTF. The CDR3 DNA sequence: TGTGCCAGCAGTTTACCCGGGGGCTACACCTTC.

This clone has ten or more counts. The chain couples TRBV27 to TRBJ2-2; a weak D match, TRBD2 (5 bases). V was shortened by 8 bases and J by 6 bases, with 16 bases between the two germline ends. This CDR3 has 14 residues. Germline-derived CDR1 and CDR2 are MNHEY and SMNVEV (reference sequence). The CDR3 loop reads CASRTRGKAGELFF. The CDR3 coding sequence is TGTGCCAGCCGGACCCGAGGGAAGGCCGGGGAGCTGTTTTTT.

The CDR3 DNA follows: TGTGCCAGCAGCAGACAGGGGACTGGGGCCAACGTCCTGACTTTC. It translates to CASSRQGTGANVLTF. The chain carries TRBV6-2 or TRBV6-3 and TRBJ2-6; 8 bases map to TRBD1. CDR1 MNHEY and CDR2 SVGEGT come from the germline V gene. The trim removed 6 bases at V and 2 bases at J, leaving 3 bases unmatched. The CDR3 spans 15 residues.

The chain couples TRBV7-2 to TRBJ1-1; the match to TRBD1 covers 7 bases. The CDR3 is 13 amino acids. The germline V gene encodes CDR1 SGHTA and CDR2 FQGNSA. V lost 4 bases to trimming and J lost 8 bases; unmatched junction nucleotides: 7. The CDR3 spells CASSYHRDREAFF. CDR3 DNA sequence: TGTGCCAGCAGCTACCATCGGGACAGAGAAGCTTTCTTT.

Concerning this clone itself: Other DNA sequences in this specimen translate into the identical CDR3. This sequence joins TRBV4-3 and TRBJ1-1; D not resolved. Trimming took off 0 bases at V and 0 bases at J, with 5 bases between the two ends. Germline CDR1 LGHNA, CDR2 YSLEER. CDR3 size: 14 residues. CDR3 amino acids: CASSQDTVNTEAFF. The CDR3, as DNA: TGCGCCAGCAGCCAAGACACAGTGAACACTGAAGCTTTCTTT.

The rearrangement links TRBV10-1 to TRBJ2-5; 9 nucleotides agree with TRBD2. J gave up 2 bases and V 6 bases, and 7 bases lay outside the gene matches. Germline V gives CDR1 WNHNN, CDR2 SYGVQD (reference sequence). The CDR3 is 15 residues long. In nucleotides, the CDR3 is TGCGCCAGCAGCCCTTTAGCGGGGGTTCAAGAGACCCAGTACTTC. Its protein product is CASSPLAGVQETQYF.

The chain is built from TRBV7-3 and TRBJ2-1; D tentatively fits TRBD1 or TRBD2 (5 bases each). Germline V gene lookup returns CDR1 SGHTA and CDR2 FQGTGA. The CDR3 totals 13 residues. V was trimmed by 2 bases and J by 5 bases, leaving 7 bases between them. This chain's CDR3 is CASSLEGNNEQFF. The CDR3 DNA sequence: TGTGCCAGCAGCTTAGAGGGGAACAATGAGCAGTTCTTC.

This chain joins TRBV7-3 and TRBJ2-1; TRBD2 might be the D (5 bases). The germline CDR1 and CDR2 sequences are SGHTA and FQGTGA. V shed 6 bases and J shed 5 bases, with 11 bases lying between them. The CDR3 has 13 residues. CDR3 amino acids: CASRRTGNNEQFF. CDR3 coding DNA: TGTGCCAGCAGAAGGACGGGAAACAATGAGCAGTTCTTC.

The chain carries TRBV4-3 and TRBJ2-5; D unresolved. The germline CDR1 and CDR2 sequences are LGHNA and YSLEER. CDR3 size: 16 residues. V lost 0 bases to trimming and J lost 1 base, with 12 bases between them. The CDR3 loop is CASSQDGPGFQETQYF. CDR3 nucleotide sequence: TGCGCCAGCAGCCAAGATGGCCCGGGCTTCCAAGAGACCCAGTACTTC.

This clone showed up just once. The J gene is TRBJ1-3, the V gene TRBV12-5; D uncertain. CDR1 LGHNT and CDR2 FRNRAP come from the germline V gene. This CDR3 has 13 residues. Deletions cut 9 bases from V and 4 bases from J, with 13 bases between. In DNA form, the CDR3 reads TGTGCTAGCGAACGCGGCCGGGGAAACACCATATATTTT. Protein: CASERGRGNTIYF.

With respect to this clone: This specimen includes other DNA sequences encoding the same CDR3. The chain has TRBV6-5 and TRBJ1-2; 8 bases are shared with TRBD1. CDR3 length: 13 amino acids. The germline V gene has CDR1 MNHEY and CDR2 SVGAGI. With 6 bases clipped from V and 4 bases from J, the junction kept 4 bases outside the gene matches. CDR3 sequence reads: CASRSTGVYGYTF. CDR3 in DNA: TGTGCCAGCAGATCGACAGGGGTCTATGGCTACACCTTC.

The CDR3 DNA follows: TGTGCCAGCAGCTTGTCAAGTTATAGCAATCAGCCCCAGCATTTT. It is translated as CASSLSSYSNQPQHF. The gene calls are TRBV5-5 and TRBJ1-5, with D unclear. Trimming cost V 1 base and J 0 bases, with 8 bases left between them. This CDR3 is built from 15 residues. Looked up from germline, CDR1 is SGHKS and CDR2 is YYEKEE (reference sequence).

The rearrangement uses TRBV7-9 and TRBJ2-6, with D perhaps matching TRBD1 (6 bases). Trimming pared 1 base from V and 14 bases from J, leaving 12 bases between. Looked up from germline, CDR1 is SEHNR and CDR2 is FQNEAQ (reference sequence). The CDR3 is made up of 13 amino acids. In DNA form, the CDR3 reads TGTGCCAGCAGCTTAGTGGGGACACTAATCCTGACTTTC. Protein product: CASSLVGTLILTF.

The gene calls are TRBV27 and TRBJ1-2; 8 bases fit TRBD1. The V segment lost 2 bases and the J segment 3 bases; nucleotides outside the gene matches: 5. CDR1 is MNHEY, CDR2 SMNVEV, per germline (reference sequence). The CDR3 totals 15 residues. The CDR3 sequence is CASSLRYRGDYGYTF. CDR3 nucleotides: TGTGCCAGCAGTTTAAGGTACAGGGGGGACTATGGCTACACCTTC.

This clone has a single count. In DNA, the CDR3 is TGCAGCGTCGCCCTGGTGGAAGAAAAACTGTTTTTT. Residues: CSVALVEEKLFF. V usage is TRBV29-1 and J usage is TRBJ1-4; D is unresolved. The germline CDR1 and CDR2 sequences are SQVTM and ANQGSEA. The V end lost 6 bases, the J end lost 8 bases, and 13 bases lay between the germline ends. There are 12 residues in the CDR3.

The CDR3 DNA sequence: TGCGCCAGCAGCCAAGGGACCCAGGGGGCCTACGAGCAGTACTTC. Encoded protein: CASSQGTQGAYEQYF. The chain joins TRBV4-3 to TRBJ2-7; the match to TRBD1 covers 7 bases. V shed 1 base and J 2 bases; nucleotides not matched to a gene: 5. This CDR3 is 15 amino acids long. Germline CDR1 reads LGHNA; CDR2 reads YSLEER.

The rearrangement uses TRBV29-1 and TRBJ2-5; D is unclear. Germline loops: CDR1 SQVTM, CDR2 ANQGSEA. This CDR3 is 12 amino acids long. The V and J ends lost 3 bases and 2 bases respectively, with 7 bases between them. The DNA for the CDR3 is TGCAGCGTTGATCGATCACAAGAGACCCAGTACTTC. Its protein product is CSVDRSQETQYF.

The genes are TRBV25-1 and TRBJ1-5, with 7 positions matching TRBD1. From germline, CDR1 is MGHDK and CDR2 SYGVNS. Trimming removed 2 bases from V and 3 bases from J; junction bases left unmatched: 1. This CDR3 is built from 14 residues. CDR3 loop: CASSETGANQPQHF. The CDR3 coding sequence is TGTGCCAGCAGTGAAACAGGGGCCAATCAGCCCCAGCATTTT.

The genes are TRBV7-8 and TRBJ1-1, with a weak D call TRBD1 (6 bases). Per the germline V gene, CDR1 is SGHVS and CDR2 is FQNEAQ. This CDR3 is 14 amino acids long. Trimming pared 5 bases from V and 1 base from J, leaving 11 bases between. Written as DNA, the CDR3 is TGTGCCAGCAGCGCAGGACAGACGAACACTGAAGCTTTCTTT. Protein: CASSAGQTNTEAFF.

The rearrangement links TRBV5-1 to TRBJ1-2; possible D gene TRBD1, 5 bases. V was cut by 4 bases and J by 2 bases, with 12 bases left in between. The germline gives CDR1 SGHRS, CDR2 YFSETQ. The CDR3 extends over 14 amino acids. The CDR3 nucleotides are TGCGCCAGCAGCCCCCTGCAGGGCAACTATGGCTACACCTTC. Its translation: CASSPLQGNYGYTF.

The chain links TRBV27 to TRBJ2-1, with 8 bases fitting TRBD1. The CDR3 spans 16 residues. Germline V gene data show CDR1 as MNHEY and CDR2 as SMNVEV (reference sequence). V was pared by 0 bases and J by 2 bases, with 3 bases of the junction left unmatched. The CDR3: CASSLSPRGPYNEQFF. In DNA form, the CDR3 reads TGTGCCAGCAGTTTATCTCCCAGGGGGCCCTACAATGAGCAGTTCTTC.